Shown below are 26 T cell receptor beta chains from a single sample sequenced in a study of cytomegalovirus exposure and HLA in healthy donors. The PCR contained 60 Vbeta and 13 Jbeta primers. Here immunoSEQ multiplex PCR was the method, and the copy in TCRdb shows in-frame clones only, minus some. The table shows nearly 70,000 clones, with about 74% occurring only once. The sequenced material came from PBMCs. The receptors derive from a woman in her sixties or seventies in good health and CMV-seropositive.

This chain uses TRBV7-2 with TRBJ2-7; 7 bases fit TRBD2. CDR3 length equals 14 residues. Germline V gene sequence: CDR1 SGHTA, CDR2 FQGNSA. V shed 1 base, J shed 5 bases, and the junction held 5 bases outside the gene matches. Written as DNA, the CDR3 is TGTGCCAGCAGCTTAGGCGGGAGAATGAACGAGCAGTACTTC. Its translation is CASSLGGRMNEQYF. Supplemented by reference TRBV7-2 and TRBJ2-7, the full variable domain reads GAGVSQSPSNKVTEKGKDVELRCDPISGHTALYWYRQSLGQGLEFLIYFQGNSAPDKSGLPSDRFSAERTGGSVSTLTIQRTQQEDSAVYLCASSLGGRMNEQYFGPGTRLTVT.

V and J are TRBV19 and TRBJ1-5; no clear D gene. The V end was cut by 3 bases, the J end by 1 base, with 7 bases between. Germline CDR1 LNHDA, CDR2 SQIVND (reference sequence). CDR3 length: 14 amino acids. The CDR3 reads CASSIWESNQPQHF. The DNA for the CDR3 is TGTGCCAGTAGTATCTGGGAGAGCAATCAGCCCCAGCATTTT.

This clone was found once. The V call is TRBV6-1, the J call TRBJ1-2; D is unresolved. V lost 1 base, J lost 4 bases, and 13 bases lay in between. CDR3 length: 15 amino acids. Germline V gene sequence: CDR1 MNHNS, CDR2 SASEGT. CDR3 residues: CASSEVGSLAYGYTF. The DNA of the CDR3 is TGTGCCAGCAGTGAAGTGGGCTCTTTGGCCTATGGCTACACCTTC.

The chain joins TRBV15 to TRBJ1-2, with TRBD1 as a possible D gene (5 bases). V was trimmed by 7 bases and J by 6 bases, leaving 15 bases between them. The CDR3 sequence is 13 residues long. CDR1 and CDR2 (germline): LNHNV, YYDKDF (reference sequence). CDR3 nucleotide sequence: TGTGCCACCATCCAGGGTGCTCTTGATGGCTACACCTTC. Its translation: CATIQGALDGYTF.

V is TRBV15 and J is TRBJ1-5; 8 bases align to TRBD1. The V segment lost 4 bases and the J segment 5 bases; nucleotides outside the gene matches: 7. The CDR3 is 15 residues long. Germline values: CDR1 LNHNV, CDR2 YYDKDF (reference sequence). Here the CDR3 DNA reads TGTGCCACCAGCATCCTGACAGGGGCATATCAGCCCCAGCATTTT. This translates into CATSILTGAYQPQHF.

DNA for the CDR3: TGCGCCAGCAGGTCGACAGGGGGCTCTTATAATTCACCCCTCCACTTT. It encodes CASRSTGGSYNSPLHF. This chain connects TRBV5-1 to TRBJ1-6, with 10 bases identical to TRBD1. The V segment lost 5 bases and the J segment 4 bases; nucleotides outside the gene matches: 6. Germline lookup yields CDR1 SGHRS and CDR2 YFSETQ. The CDR3 extends over 16 amino acids.

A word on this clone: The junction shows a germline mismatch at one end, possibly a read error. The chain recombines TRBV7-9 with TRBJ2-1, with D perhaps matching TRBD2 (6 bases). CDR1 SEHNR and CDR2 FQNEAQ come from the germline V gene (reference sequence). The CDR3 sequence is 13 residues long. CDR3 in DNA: TGTGCCAGCAGCTTAGCGGGTGGAAGCGGGTTGCTCTTC. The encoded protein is CASSLAGGSGLLF.

As DNA, the CDR3 is TGCGCCAGCAGCCAAGCCGCACAGGGCCCTAACTATGGCTACACCTTC. Translation: CASSQAAQGPNYGYTF. The chain has TRBV4-1 and TRBJ1-2; a weak D match, TRBD1 (6 bases). Between the trimmed V and J ends, which lost 1 base and 0 bases, there was a span of 12 bases. CDR3 size: 16 residues. Germline CDR1 and CDR2: MGHRA and YSYEKL.

In nucleotides, the CDR3 is TGTGCCAGCAGCTCTACCTACCGGGACACTGAAAAACTGTTTTTT. Translating gives CASSSTYRDTEKLFF. The chain carries TRBV7-9 and TRBJ1-4; D possibly corresponds to TRBD1 (6 bases). The V end lost 4 bases, the J end lost 7 bases, and 16 bases lay between the germline ends. The CDR3 spans 15 residues. The germline V gene encodes CDR1 SEHNR and CDR2 FQNEAQ (reference sequence).

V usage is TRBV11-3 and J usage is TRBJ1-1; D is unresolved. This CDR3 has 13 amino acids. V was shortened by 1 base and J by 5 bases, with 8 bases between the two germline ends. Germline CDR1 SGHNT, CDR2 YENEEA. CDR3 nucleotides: TGTGCCAGCAGCTTAGGAGGGTGGACTGAAGCTTTCTTT. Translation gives CASSLGGWTEAFF.

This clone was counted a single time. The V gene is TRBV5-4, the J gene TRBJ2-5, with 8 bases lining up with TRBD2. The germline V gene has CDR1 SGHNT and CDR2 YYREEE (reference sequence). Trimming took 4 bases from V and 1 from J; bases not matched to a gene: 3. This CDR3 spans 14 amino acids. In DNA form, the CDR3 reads TGTGCCAGCAGCGTAGCGGGGCCCCAAGAGACCCAGTACTTC. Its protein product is CASSVAGPQETQYF.

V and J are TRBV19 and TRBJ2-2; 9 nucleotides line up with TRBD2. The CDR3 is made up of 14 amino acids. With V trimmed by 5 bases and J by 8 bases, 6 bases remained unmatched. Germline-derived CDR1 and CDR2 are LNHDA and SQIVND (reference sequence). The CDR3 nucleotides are TGTGCCAGTAGTGCGGGAGGGCCGTGGGGGGAGCTGTTTTTT. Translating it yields CASSAGGPWGELFF.

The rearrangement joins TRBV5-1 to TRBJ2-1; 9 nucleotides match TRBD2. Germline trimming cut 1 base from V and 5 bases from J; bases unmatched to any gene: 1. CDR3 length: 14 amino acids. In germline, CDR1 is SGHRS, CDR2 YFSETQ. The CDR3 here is CASSLRLADNEQFF. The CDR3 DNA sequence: TGCGCCAGCAGCTTGAGACTAGCGGACAATGAGCAGTTCTTC.

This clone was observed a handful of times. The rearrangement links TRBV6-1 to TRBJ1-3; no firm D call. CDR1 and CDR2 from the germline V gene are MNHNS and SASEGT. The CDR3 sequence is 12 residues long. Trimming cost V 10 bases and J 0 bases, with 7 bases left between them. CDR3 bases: TGTGCCACCCGGTACTCTGGAAACACCATATATTTT. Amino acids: CATRYSGNTIYF.

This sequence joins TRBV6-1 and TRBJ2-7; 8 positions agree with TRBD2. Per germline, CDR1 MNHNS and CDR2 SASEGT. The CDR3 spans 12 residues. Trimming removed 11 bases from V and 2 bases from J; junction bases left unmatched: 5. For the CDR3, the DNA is TGTGCCCACCGGGGGGGGGCCTACGAGCAGTACTTC. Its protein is CAHRGGAYEQYF.

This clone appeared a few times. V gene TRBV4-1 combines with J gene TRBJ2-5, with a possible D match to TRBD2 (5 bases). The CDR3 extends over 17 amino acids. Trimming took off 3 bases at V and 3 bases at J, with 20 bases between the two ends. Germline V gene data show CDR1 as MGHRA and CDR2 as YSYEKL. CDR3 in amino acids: CASSHLNFLDGKETQYF. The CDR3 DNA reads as TGCGCCAGCAGCCACCTCAATTTCTTGGACGGGAAAGAGACCCAGTACTTC.

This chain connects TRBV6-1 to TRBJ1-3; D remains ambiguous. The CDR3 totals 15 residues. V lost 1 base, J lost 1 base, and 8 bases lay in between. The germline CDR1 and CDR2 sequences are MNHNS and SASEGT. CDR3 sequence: CASSEGEASGNTIYF. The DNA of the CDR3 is TGTGCCAGCAGTGAAGGTGAAGCGTCTGGAAACACCATATATTTT.

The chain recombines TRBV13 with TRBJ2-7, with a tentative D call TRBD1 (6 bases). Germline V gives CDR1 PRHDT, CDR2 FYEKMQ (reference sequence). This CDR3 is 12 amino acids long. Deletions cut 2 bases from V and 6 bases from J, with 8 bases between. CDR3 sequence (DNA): TGTGCCAGCAGCTTACAGGGGTTCGAGCAGTACTTC. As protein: CASSLQGFEQYF.

The DNA for the CDR3 is TGTGCCAGCAGCCAATTGGACAGGGCCTTCTACGAGCAGTACTTC. Translating gives CASSQLDRAFYEQYF. The chain employs TRBV5-6 and TRBJ2-7; 8 bases are shared with TRBD1. The germline V gene encodes CDR1 SGHDT and CDR2 YYEEEE. CDR3 length: 15 residues. J gave up 3 bases and V 4 bases, and 9 bases lay outside the gene matches.

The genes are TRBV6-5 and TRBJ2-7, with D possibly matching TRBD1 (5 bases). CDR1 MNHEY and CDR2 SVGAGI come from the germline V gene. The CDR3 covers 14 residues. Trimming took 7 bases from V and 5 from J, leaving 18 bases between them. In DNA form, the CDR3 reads TGTGCCAGCACCCGGCGGCAGGGTTTCGACGAGCAGTACTTC. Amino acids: CASTRRQGFDEQYF.

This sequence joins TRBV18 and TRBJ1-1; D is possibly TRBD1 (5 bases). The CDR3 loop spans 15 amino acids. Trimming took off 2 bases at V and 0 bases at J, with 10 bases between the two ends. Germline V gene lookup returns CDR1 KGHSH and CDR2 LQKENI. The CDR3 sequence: CASSPGEGLNTEAFF. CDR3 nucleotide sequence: TGTGCCAGCTCACCAGGGGAGGGACTGAACACTGAAGCTTTCTTT.

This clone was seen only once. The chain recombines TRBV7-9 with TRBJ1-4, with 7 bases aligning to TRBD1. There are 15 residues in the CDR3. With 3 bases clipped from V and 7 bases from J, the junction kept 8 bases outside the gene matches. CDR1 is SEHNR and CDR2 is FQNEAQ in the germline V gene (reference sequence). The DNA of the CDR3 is TGTGCCAGCAGCTTCTCGACAGGGTCGAGTGAAAAACTGTTTTTT. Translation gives CASSFSTGSSEKLFF.

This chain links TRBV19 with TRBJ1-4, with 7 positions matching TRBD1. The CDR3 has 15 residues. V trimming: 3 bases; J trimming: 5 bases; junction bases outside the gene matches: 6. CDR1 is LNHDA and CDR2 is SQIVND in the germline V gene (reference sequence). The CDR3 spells CASSMGDRLNEKLFF. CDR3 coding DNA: TGTGCCAGTAGTATGGGGGACAGACTAAATGAAAAACTGTTTTTT.

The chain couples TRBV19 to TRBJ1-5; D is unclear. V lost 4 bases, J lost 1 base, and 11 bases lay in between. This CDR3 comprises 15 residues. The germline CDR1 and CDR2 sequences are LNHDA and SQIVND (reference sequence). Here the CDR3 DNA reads TGTGCCAGTAGTACGGGATACGGGAGCAATCAGCCCCAGCATTTT. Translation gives CASSTGYGSNQPQHF.

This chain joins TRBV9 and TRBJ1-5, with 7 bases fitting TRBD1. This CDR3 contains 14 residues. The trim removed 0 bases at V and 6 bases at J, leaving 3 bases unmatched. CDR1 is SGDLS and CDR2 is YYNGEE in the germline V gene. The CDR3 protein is CASSVEAGGQPQHF. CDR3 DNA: TGTGCCAGCAGCGTAGAAGCAGGGGGTCAGCCCCAGCATTTT.

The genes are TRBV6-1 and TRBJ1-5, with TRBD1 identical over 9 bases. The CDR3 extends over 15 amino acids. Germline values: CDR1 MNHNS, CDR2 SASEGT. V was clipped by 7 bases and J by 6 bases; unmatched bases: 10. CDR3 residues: CASNPTGGGGQPQHF. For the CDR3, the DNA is TGTGCCAGCAACCCTACAGGGGGCGGTGGTCAGCCCCAGCATTTT.